These T cell receptor beta chains were read from a single sample in a study of T cells expressing NK-cell markers. TCRdb reprocessed the 5' RACE reads, keeping one entry per CDR3 protein, no DNA. This listing includes about half a million distinct CDR3 sequences. Sequencing was done on a sample of blood T cells: a sorted CD56 or NKG2C T cell subset, CD4+ or CD8+ T cells, or bulk PBMC T cells (not recorded which). Receptors originate from a woman aged 45-65 years in good health. Each CDR3 is given with its conserved first and last residue.

j_gene: TRBJ2-1
v_gene: TRBV21-1
CDR3aa: CASILSLEETRNEQFF

j_gene: TRBJ2-5
v_gene: TRBV5-1
CDR3aa: CASSLTGTSVETQYF

j_gene: TRBJ2-7
v_gene: TRBV12-5
CDR3aa: CASGLWGPSYEQYF

j_gene: TRBJ2-3
v_gene: TRBV5-1
CDR3aa: CASSLGTGRGDTQYF

j_gene: TRBJ1-2
v_gene: TRBV6-5
CDR3aa: CASSRTGSHYGYTF

j_gene: TRBJ1-2
v_gene: TRBV12-3/TRBV12-4
CDR3aa: CASSFDSLGGYTF

j_gene: TRBJ2-1
v_gene: TRBV5-1
CDR3aa: CASSLAVGVGPYNEQFF

j_gene: TRBJ1-6
v_gene: TRBV20-1
CDR3aa: CSAHAGTIVSPLHF

j_gene: TRBJ1-6
v_gene: TRBV28
CDR3aa: CASSLANSPLHF

j_gene: TRBJ2-3
v_gene: TRBV12-3/TRBV12-4
CDR3aa: CASKPLAAGVRTDTQYF

j_gene: TRBJ2-3
v_gene: TRBV5-5
CDR3aa: CASSRGVRSSTDTQYF

j_gene: TRBJ1-1
v_gene: TRBV12-3/TRBV12-4
CDR3aa: CASSLRQGQLNTEAFF

j_gene: TRBJ2-5
v_gene: TRBV7-6
CDR3aa: CASSAGEQETQYF

j_gene: TRBJ1-4
v_gene: TRBV14
CDR3aa: CASSQKLEKLFF

j_gene: TRBJ2-1
v_gene: TRBV12-3/TRBV12-4
CDR3aa: CASSRKARQGEQFF

j_gene: TRBJ1-1
v_gene: TRBV29-1
CDR3aa: CSAGRLMNTEAFF

j_gene: TRBJ1-1
v_gene: TRBV21-1
CDR3aa: CAGGHRNTEAFF

j_gene: TRBJ2-3
v_gene: TRBV7-2
CDR3aa: CASSLVGTGGTDTQYF

j_gene: TRBJ2-2
v_gene: TRBV4-1
CDR3aa: CASGLPSRVSNTGELFF

j_gene: TRBJ2-1
v_gene: TRBV4-1
CDR3aa: CASSQESSGSSSYNEQFF